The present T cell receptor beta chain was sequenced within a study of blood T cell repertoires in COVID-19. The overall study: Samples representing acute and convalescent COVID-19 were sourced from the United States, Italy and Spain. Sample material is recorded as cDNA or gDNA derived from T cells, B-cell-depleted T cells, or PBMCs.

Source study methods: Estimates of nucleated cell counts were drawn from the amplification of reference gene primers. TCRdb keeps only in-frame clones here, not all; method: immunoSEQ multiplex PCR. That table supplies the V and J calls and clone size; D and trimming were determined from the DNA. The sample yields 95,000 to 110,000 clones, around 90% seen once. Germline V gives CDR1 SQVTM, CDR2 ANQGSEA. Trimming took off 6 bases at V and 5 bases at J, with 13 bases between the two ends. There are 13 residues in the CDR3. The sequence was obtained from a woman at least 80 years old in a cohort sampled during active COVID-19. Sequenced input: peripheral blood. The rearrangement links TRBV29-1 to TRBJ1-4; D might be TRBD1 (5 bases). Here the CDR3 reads CSVRLGDNEKLFF. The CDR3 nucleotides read TGCAGCGTACGACTAGGGGACAATGAAAAACTGTTTTTT. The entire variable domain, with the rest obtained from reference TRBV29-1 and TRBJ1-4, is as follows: SAVISQKPSRDICQRGTSLTIQCQVDSQVTMMFWYRQQPGQSLTLIATANQGSEATYESGFVIDKFPISRPNLTFSTLTVSNMSPEDSSIYLCSVRLGDNEKLFFGSGTQLSVL.